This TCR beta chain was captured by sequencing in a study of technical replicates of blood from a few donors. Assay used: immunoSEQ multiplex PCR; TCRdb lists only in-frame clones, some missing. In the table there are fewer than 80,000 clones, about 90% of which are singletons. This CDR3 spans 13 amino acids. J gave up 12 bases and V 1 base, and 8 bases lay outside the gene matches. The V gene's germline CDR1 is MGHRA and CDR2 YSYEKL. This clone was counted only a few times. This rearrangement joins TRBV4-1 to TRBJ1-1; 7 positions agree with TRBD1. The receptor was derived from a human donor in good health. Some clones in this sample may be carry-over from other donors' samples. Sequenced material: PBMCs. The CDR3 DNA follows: TGCGCCAGCAGCCAAGTAGAACAGGGGATGTCTTTCTTT. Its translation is CASSQVEQGMSFF.